This T cell receptor (beta chain) was sequenced in a study of a mutant IDH1 vaccine in newly diagnosed glioma. Documented time point: baseline, week 1 (first vaccination visit). Noted treatment: pre-vaccination baseline after standard-of-care therapy. Sequencing used immunoSEQ multiplex PCR; TCRdb keeps in-frame clones, though not all of them. The data contain approximately 92,000 clones, about four fifths of them seen just once; the ten biggest clones take up less than 9.5%. Per the germline V gene, CDR1 is ENHRY and CDR2 is SYGVKD. V dropped 0 bases and J dropped 4 bases, with 5 bases sitting between them. There are 13 residues in the CDR3.

The V call is TRBV10-3, the J call TRBJ2-3; D gene ambiguous. The clonotype comes from a man aged 35-49 years with glioma. Here the sequenced sample was PBMCs, taken from a glioma patient treated with radiotherapy, temozolomide or both. In nucleotides, the CDR3 is TGTGCCATCAGTGAGTCACCGGCAGATACGCAGTATTTT. Its protein is CAISESPADTQYF.